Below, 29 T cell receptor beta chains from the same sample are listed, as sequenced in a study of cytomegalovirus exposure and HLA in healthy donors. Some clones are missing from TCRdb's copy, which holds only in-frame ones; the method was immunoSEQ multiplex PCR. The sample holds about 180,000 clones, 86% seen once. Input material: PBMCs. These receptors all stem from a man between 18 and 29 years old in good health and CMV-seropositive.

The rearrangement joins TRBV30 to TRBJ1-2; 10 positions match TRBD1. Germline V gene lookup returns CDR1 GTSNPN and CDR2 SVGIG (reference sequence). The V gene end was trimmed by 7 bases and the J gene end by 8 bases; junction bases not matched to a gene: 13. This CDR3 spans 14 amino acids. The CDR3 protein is CASTLLGQGLGYTF. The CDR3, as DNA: TGTGCCTCCACCCTCCTGGGACAGGGGTTAGGCTACACCTTC.

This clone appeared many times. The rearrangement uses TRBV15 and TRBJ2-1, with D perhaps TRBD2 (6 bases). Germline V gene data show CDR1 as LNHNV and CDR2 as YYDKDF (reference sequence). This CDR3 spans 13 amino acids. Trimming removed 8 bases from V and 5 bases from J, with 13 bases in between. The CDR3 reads CATLFGGDNEQFF. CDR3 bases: TGTGCCACCTTATTCGGAGGGGACAATGAGCAGTTCTTC. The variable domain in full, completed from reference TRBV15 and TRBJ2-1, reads DAMVIQNPRYQVTQFGKPVTLSCSQTLNHNVMYWYQQKSSQAPKLLFHYYDKDFNNEADTPDNFQSRRPNTSFCFLDIRSPGLGDTAMYLCATLFGGDNEQFFGPGTRLTVL.

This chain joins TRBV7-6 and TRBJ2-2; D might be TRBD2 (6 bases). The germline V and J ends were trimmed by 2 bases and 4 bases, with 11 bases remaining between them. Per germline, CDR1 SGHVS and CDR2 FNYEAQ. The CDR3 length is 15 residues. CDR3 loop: CASSLLGGPTGELFF. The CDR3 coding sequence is TGTGCCAGCAGCTTACTCGGAGGGCCCACCGGGGAGCTGTTTTTT.

The CDR3 loop reads CASSPGQRGSALGEQYF. The CDR3, as DNA: TGTGCCAGCAGCCCGGGACAAAGGGGGTCTGCTTTGGGCGAGCAGTACTTC. The chain couples TRBV7-2 to TRBJ2-7, with D tentatively TRBD1 (6 bases). CDR1 is SGHTA, CDR2 FQGNSA, per germline. The CDR3 has 17 residues. V dropped 5 bases and J dropped 6 bases, with 26 bases sitting between them.

The chain's CDR3 is CASSARDRENEQFF. The CDR3 coding sequence is TGTGCCAGCAGCGCCCGGGACAGGGAGAATGAGCAGTTCTTC. V is TRBV5-4 and J is TRBJ2-1; 9 positions agree with TRBD1. Looked up from germline, CDR1 is SGHNT and CDR2 is YYREEE (reference sequence). V lost 4 bases and J lost 7; bases outside the gene matches: 6. This CDR3 has 14 amino acids.

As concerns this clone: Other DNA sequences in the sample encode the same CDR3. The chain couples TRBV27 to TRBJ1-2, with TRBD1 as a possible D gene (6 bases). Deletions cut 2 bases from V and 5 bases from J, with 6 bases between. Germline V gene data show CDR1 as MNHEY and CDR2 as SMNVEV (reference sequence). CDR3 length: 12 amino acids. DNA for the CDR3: TGTGCCAGCAGTTTACAGGGGTATGGCTACACCTTC. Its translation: CASSLQGYGYTF.

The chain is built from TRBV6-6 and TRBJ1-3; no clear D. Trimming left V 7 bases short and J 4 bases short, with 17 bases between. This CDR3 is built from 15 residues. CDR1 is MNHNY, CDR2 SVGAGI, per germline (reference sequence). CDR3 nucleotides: TGTGCCAGCATGAGGAGTGAGAACGAGGGAAACACCATATATTTT. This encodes CASMRSENEGNTIYF.

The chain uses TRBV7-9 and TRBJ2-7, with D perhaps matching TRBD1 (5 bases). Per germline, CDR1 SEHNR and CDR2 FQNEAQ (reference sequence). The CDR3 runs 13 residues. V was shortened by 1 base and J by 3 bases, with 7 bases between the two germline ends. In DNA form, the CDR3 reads TGTGCCAGCAGCTTAGACAGGCACTACGAGCAGTACTTC. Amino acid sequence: CASSLDRHYEQYF.

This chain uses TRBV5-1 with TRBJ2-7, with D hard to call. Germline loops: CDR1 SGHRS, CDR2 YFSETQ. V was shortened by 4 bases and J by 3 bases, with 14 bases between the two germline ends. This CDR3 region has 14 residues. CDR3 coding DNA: TGCGCCAGCAGCCCCGCTCGCGAATACTACGAGCAGTACTTC. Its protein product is CASSPAREYYEQYF.

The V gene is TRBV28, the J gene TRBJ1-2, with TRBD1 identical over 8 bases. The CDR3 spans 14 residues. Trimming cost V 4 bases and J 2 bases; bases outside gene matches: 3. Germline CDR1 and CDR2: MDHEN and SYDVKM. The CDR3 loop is CASSWDRINYGYTF. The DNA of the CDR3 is TGTGCCAGCAGTTGGGACAGGATCAACTATGGCTACACCTTC.

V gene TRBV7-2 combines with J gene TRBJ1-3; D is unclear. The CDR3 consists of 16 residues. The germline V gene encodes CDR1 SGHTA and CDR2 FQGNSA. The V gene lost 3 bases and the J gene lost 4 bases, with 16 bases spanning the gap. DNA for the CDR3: TGTGCCAGCAGCTTTGATTCGAGGGCGCCGGGAAACACCATATATTTT. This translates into CASSFDSRAPGNTIYF.

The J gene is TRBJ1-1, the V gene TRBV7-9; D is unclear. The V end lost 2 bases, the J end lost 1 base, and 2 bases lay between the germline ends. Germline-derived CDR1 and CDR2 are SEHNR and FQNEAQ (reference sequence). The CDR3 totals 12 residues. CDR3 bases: TGTGCCAGCAGCTTACAGAACACTGAAGCTTTCTTT. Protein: CASSLQNTEAFF.

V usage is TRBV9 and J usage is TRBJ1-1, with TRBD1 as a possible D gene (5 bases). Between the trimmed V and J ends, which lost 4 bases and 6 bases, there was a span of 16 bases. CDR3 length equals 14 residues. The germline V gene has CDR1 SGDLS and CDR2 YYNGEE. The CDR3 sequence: CASSPRGGGAEAFF. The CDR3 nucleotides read TGTGCCAGCAGCCCGCGTGGCGGGGGTGCTGAAGCTTTCTTT.

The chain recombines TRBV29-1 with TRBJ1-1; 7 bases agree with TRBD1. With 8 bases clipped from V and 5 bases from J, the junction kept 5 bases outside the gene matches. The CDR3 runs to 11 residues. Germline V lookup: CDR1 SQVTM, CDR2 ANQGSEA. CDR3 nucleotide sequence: TGCAGCTTAAACAGGGGTACTGAAGCTTTCTTT. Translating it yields CSLNRGTEAFF.

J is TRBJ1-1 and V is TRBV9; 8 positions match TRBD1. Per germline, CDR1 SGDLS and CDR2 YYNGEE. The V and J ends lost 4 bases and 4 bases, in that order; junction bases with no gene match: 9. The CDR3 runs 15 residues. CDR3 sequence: CASSPLGQGSTEAFF. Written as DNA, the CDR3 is TGTGCCAGCAGCCCGCTAGGACAGGGAAGCACTGAAGCTTTCTTT. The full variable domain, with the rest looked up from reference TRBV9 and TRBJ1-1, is DSGVTQTPKHLITATGQRVTLRCSPRSGDLSVYWYQQSLDQGLQFLIQYYNGEERAKGNILERFSAQQFPDLHSELNLSSLELGDSALYFCASSPLGQGSTEAFFGQGTRLTVV.

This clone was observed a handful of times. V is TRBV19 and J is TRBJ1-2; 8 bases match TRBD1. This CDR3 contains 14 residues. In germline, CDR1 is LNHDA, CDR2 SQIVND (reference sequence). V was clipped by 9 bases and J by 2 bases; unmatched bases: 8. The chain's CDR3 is CASRTGGENYGYTF. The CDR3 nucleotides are TGTGCCAGCCGAACAGGGGGTGAGAACTATGGCTACACCTTC.

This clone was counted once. Here the CDR3 DNA reads TGTGCTAGTGGTTTCCTCAGGAGGCTTGGCTACACCTTC. Protein: CASGFLRRLGYTF. The chain carries TRBV12-5 and TRBJ1-2; D gene unclear. This CDR3 spans 13 amino acids. Germline V CDR1 and CDR2: LGHNT, FRNRAP. Between the trimmed V and J ends, which lost 3 bases and 7 bases, there was a span of 12 bases. Supplemented by reference TRBV12-5 and TRBJ1-2, the full variable domain reads DARVTQTPRHKVTEMGQEVTMRCQPILGHNTVFWYRQTMMQGLELLAYFRNRAPLDDSGMPKDRFSAEMPDATLATLKIQPSEPRDSAVYFCASGFLRRLGYTFGSGTRLTVV.

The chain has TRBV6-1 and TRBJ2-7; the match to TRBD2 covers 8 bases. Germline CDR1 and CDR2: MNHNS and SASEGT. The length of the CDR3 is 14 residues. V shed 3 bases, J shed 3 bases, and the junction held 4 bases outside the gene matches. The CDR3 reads CASSEGGRSYEQYF. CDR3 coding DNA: TGTGCCAGCAGTGAGGGCGGGAGGAGCTACGAGCAGTACTTC.

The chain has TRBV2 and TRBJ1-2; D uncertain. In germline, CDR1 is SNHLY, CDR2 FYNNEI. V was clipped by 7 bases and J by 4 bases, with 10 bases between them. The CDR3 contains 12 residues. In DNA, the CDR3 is TGTGCCAGCACCCCCCGGGGCTATGGCTACACCTTC. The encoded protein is CASTPRGYGYTF. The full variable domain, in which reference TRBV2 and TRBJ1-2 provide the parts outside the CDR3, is EPEVTQTPSHQVTQMGQEVILRCVPISNHLYFYWYRQILGQKVEFLVSFYNNEISEKSEIFDDQFSVERPDGSNFTLKIRSTKLEDSAMYFCASTPRGYGYTFGSGTRLTVV.

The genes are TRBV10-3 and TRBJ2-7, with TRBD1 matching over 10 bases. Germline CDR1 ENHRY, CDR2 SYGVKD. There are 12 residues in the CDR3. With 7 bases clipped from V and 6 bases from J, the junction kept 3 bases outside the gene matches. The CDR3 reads CAITTGGGEQYF. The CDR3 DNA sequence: TGTGCCATCACGACAGGGGGCGGCGAGCAGTACTTC.

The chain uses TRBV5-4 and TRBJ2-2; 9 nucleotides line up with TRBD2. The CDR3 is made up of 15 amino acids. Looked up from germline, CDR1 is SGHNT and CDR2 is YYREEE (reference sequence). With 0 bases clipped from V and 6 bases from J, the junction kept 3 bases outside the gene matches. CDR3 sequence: CASSLGGGAPGELFF. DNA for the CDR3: TGTGCCAGCAGCTTGGGCGGGGGGGCCCCCGGGGAGCTGTTTTTT.

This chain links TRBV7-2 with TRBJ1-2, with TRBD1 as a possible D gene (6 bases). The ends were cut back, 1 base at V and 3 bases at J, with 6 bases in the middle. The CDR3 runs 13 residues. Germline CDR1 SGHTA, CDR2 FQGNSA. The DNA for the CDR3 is TGTGCCAGCAGCTTAGGACAGGACTATGGCTACACCTTC. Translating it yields CASSLGQDYGYTF.

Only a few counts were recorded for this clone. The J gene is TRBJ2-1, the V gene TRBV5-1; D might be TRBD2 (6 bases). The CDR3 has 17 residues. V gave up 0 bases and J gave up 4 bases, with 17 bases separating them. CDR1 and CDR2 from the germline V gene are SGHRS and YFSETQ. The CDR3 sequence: CASSLGGLQPGYNEQFF. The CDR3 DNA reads TGCGCCAGCAGCTTGGGGGGACTTCAGCCGGGTTACAATGAGCAGTTCTTC.

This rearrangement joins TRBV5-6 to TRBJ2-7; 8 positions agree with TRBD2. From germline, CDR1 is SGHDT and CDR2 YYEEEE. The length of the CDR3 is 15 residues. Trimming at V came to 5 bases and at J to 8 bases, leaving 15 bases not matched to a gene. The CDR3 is CASSYAGEGGGKQYF. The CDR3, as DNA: TGTGCCAGCAGTTATGCGGGAGAGGGCGGGGGGAAGCAGTACTTC.

The CDR3 DNA follows: TGTGCCAGCAGTTGGAAAAGGGGTTCGAGCTCCTACGAGCAGTACTTC. This encodes CASSWKRGSSSYEQYF. J is TRBJ2-7 and V is TRBV28; perhaps TRBD1 as D (5 bases). Trimming stripped 4 bases from V and 0 bases from J, with 16 bases between. The germline gives CDR1 MDHEN, CDR2 SYDVKM. The CDR3 is 16 amino acids.

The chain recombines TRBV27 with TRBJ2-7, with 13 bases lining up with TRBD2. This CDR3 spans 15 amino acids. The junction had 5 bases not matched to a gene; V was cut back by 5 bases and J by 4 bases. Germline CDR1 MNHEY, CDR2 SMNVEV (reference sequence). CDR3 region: CASSPRGLAGYEQYF. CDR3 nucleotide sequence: TGTGCCAGCAGTCCCCGGGGACTAGCGGGATACGAGCAGTACTTC.

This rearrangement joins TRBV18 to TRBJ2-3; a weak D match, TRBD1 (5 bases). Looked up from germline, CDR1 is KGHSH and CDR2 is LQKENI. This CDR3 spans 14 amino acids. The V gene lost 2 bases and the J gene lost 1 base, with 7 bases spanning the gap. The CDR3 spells CASSPTQGTDTQYF. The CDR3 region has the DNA TGTGCCAGCTCACCAACACAGGGCACAGATACGCAGTATTTT.

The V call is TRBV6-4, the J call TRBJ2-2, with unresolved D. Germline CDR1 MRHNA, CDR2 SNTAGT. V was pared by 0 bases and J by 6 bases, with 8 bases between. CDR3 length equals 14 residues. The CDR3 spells CASSDSTRAGELFF. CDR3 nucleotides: TGTGCCAGCAGTGACTCGACCCGGGCCGGGGAGCTGTTTTTT.

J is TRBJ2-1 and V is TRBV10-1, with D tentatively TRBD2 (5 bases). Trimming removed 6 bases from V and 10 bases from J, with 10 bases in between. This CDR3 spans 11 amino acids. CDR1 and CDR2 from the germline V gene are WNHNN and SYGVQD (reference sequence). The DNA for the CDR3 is TGCGCCAGCAGCGGAGGTCGAGAGCAGTTCTTC. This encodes CASSGGREQFF.